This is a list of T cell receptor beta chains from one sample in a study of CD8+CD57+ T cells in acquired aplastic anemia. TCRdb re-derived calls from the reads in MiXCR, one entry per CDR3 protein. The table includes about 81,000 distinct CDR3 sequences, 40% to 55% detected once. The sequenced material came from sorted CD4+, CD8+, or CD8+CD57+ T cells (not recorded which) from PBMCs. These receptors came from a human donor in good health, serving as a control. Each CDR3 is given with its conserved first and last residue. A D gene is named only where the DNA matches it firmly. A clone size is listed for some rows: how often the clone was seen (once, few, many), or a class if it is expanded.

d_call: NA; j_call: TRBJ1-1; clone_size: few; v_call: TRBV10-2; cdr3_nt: TGCGCCAGCAGTGGGGGGTTGGCAGGGTACTCTGAAGCTTTCTTT; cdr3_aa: CASSGGLAGYSEAFF
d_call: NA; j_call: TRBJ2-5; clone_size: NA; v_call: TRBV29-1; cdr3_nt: TGCAGCGGAGGGGTAGCGAGGGAGACCCAGTACTTC; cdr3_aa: CSGGVARETQYF
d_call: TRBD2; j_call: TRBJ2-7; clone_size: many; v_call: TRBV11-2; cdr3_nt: TGTGCCAGCAGCTTTGCTAGCGGGAACTACGAGCAGTACTTC; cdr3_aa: CASSFASGNYEQYF
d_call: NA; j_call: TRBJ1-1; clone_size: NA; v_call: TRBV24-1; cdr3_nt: TGTGCCACCAGTGACGGGAGGGTTATGAACACTGAAGCTTTCTTT; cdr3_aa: CATSDGRVMNTEAFF
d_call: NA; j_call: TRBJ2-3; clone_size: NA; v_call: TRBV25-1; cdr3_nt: TGTGCCAGCGGTCCAAGGATAGGAGGCGCAGATACGCAGTATTTT; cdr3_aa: CASGPRIGGADTQYF
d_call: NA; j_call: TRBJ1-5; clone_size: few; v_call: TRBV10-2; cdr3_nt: TGCGCCAGCAGTGAGGGAATGGGAGTAGGGGAGCCCCAGCATTTT; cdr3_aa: CASSEGMGVGEPQHF
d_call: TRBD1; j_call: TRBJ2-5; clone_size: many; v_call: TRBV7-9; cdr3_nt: TGTGCCAGCAGCTTATTTACAGGGGGCCACGAGACCCAGTACTTC; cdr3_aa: CASSLFTGGHETQYF
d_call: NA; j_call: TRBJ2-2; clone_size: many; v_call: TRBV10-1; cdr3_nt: TGCGCCAGCAGCCCGCAGGGTTCCAACACCGGGGAGCTGTTTTTT; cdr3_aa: CASSPQGSNTGELFF
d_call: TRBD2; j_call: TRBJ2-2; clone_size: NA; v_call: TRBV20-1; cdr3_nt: TGCAGTGCCAGAGCGGGGGGAGGCACCGGGGAGCTGTTTTTT; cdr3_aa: CSARAGGGTGELFF
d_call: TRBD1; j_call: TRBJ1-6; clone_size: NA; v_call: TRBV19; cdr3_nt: TGTGCCAGTAGCTTTGGGACAGGGGATAATTCACCCCTCCACTTT; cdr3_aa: CASSFGTGDNSPLHF
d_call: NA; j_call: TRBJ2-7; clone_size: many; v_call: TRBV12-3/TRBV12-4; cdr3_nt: TGTGCCAGCAGTTTAGAGGGATACGAGCAGTACTTC; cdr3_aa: CASSLEGYEQYF
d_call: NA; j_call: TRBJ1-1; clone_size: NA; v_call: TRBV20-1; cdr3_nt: TGCAGTGCTAACGGGGGAAAGACTGAAGCTTTCTTT; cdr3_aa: CSANGGKTEAFF
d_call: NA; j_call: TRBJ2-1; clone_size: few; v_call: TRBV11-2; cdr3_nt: TGTGCCAGCAGCTTAAAGGAGGCGGAGCAGTTCTTC; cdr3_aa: CASSLKEAEQFF
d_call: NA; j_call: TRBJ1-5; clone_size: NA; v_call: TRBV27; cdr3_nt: TGTGCCAGCAGTTTACTAGGGGATCAGCCCCAGCATTTT; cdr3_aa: CASSLLGDQPQHF
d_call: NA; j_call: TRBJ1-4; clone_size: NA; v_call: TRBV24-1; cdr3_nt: TGTGCCACCAGTGCTAGATCAACGAGGGGAACTAATGAAAAACTGTTTTTT; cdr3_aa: CATSARSTRGTNEKLFF
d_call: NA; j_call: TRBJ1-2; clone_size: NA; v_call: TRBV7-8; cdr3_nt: TGTGCCAGCAGCCTACAGGGAGATGGCTACACCTTC; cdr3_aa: CASSLQGDGYTF
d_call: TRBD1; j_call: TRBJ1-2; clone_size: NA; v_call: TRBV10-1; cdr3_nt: TGCGCCAGCAGCGCGGACAGGGTTGATGGCTACACCTTC; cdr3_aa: CASSADRVDGYTF
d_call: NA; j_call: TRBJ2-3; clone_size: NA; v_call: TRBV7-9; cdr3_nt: TGTGCCAGCACCGAAACGGGGGATACGCAGTATTTT; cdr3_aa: CASTETGDTQYF
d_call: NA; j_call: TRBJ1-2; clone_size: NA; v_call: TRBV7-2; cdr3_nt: TGTGCCAGCAGCTTCGGTGACGCCTATGGCTACACCTTC; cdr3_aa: CASSFGDAYGYTF
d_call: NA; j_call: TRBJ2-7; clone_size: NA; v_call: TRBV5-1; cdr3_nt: TGCGCCAGCAGTTATAACGACAGGACGGGGGAGCAGTACTTC; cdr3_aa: CASSYNDRTGEQYF
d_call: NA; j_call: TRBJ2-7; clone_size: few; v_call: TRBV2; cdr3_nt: TGTGCCAGCAGTGGGGGGTCCGAGCAGTACTTC; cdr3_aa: CASSGGSEQYF
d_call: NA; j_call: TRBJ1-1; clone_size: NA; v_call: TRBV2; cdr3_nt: TGTGCCAGCAGTGAACGGGGGCGAGGTGAAGCTTTCTTT; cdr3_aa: CASSERGRGEAFF
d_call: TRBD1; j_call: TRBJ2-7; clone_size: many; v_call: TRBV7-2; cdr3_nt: TGTGCCAGCAGCCCTATTCGACAGGGGTTTGGGGAGCAGTACTTC; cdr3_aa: CASSPIRQGFGEQYF
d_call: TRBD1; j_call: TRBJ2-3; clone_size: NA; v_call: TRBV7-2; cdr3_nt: TGTGCCACCGGACAGGGCCCCACAGATACGCAGTATTTT; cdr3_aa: CATGQGPTDTQYF
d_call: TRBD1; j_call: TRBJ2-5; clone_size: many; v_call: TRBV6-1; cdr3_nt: TGTGCCAGCAGCTTAAGCGACAGGGGGGAGACCCAGTACTTC; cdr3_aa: CASSLSDRGETQYF
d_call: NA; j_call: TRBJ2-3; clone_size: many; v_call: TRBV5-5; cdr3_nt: TGTGCCAGCAGCTCGGACATAAGGGATACGCAGTATTTT; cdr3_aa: CASSSDIRDTQYF
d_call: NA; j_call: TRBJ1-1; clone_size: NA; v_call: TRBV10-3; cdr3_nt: TGTGCCAGCAGTGATTTGGCCCAACGAGCTTTCTTT; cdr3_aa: CASSDLAQRAFF
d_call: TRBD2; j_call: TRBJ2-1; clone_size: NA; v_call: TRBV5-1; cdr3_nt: TGCGCCAGCAGCTTGGTTGCCGTCCCCGGGACTAGCGGGGGCCTGGGATTCTTC; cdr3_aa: CASSLVAVPGTSGGLGFF
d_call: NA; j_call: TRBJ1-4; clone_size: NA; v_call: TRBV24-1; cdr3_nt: TGTGCCACCAGCAGGGGCGGTGAAAAACTGTTTTTT; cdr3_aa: CATSRGGEKLFF
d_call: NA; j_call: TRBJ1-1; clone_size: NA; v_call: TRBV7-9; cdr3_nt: TGTGCCAGCAGCGTCGCACGGACCACTGAAGCTTTCTTT; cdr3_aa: CASSVARTTEAFF
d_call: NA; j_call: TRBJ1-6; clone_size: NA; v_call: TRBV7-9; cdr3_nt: TGTGCCAGCAGCTTCGATTACAATTCACCCCTCCACTTT; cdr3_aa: CASSFDYNSPLHF
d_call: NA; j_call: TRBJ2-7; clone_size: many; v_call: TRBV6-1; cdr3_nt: TGTGCCAGCAGTGAAGTAACCTCCTACGAGCAGTACTTC; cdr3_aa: CASSEVTSYEQYF
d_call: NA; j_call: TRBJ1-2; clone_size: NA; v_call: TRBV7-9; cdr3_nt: TGTGCCAGCAGCTTAGGTGGATACTATGGCTACACCTTC; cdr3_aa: CASSLGGYYGYTF
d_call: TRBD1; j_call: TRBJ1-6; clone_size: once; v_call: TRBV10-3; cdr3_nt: TGTGCCATCAGCGCTGGGGACAGGGGTTCACCCCTCCACTTT; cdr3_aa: CAISAGDRGSPLHF
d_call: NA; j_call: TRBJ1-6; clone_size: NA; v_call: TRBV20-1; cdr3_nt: TGCAGTGCTGCACGTCCGGGCCATGACTCACGGGGTTCACCCCTCCACTTT; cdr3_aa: CSAARPGHDSRGSPLHF
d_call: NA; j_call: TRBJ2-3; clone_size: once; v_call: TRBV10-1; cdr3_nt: TGCGCCAGCAGTTACGGACAGGGAGGGGCCACAGATACGCAGTATTTT; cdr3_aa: CASSYGQGGATDTQYF
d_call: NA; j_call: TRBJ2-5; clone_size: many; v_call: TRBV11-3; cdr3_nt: TGTGCCAGCAGCTTCTCGGTCACGGAGACCCAGTACTTC; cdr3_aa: CASSFSVTETQYF
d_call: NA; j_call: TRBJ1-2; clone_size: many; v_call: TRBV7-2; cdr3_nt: TGTGCCAGCAGCTGGGCCCGGGGCTCAGGCTATGGCTACACCTTC; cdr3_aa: CASSWARGSGYGYTF
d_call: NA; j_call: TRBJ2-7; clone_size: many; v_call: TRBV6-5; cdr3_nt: TGTGCCAGCAGTTACTCCAGGAATAGCGAGCAGTACTTC; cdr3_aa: CASSYSRNSEQYF
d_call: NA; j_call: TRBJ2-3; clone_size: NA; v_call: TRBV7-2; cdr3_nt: TGTGCCAGCAGCTTAGCCAACAGGAACACAGATACGCAGTATTTT; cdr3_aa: CASSLANRNTDTQYF
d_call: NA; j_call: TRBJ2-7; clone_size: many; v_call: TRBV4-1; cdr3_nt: TGCGCCAGCAGCCAAGTCATCACCGACTACGAGCAGTACTTC; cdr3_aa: CASSQVITDYEQYF
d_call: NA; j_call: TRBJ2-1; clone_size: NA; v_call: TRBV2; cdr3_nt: TGTGCCAGCTCTCGACTATTTGTCGACAATGAGCAGTTCTTC; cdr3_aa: CASSRLFVDNEQFF
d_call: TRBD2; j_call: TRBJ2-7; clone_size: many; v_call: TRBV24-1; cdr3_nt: TGTGCCACCAGTGAGGGACTAGCGGCGACCTACGAGCAGTACTTC; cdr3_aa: CATSEGLAATYEQYF
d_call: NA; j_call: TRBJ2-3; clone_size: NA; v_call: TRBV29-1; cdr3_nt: TGCAGCGTTCACTCGACAGCTAGCACAGATACGCAGTATTTT; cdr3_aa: CSVHSTASTDTQYF
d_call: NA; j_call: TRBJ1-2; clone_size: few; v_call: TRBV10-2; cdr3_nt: TGCGCCAGCAGTGATGGGGCTTATGGCTACACCTTC; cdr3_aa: CASSDGAYGYTF
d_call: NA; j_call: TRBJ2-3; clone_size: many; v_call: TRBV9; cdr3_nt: TGTGCCAGCAGCGTAGTCCCCACAGATACGCAGTATTTT; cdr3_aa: CASSVVPTDTQYF
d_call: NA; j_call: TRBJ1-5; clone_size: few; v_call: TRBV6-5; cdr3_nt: TGTGCCAGCAGTTACTCCAGTACAGGGAATAGCAATCAGCCCCAGCATTTT; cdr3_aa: CASSYSSTGNSNQPQHF
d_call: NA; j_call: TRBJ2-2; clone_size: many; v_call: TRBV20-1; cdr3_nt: TGCAGTGCTAGAGATGGAGACACCGGGGAGCTGTTTTTT; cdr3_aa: CSARDGDTGELFF
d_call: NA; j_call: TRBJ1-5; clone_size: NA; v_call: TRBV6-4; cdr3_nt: TGTGCCATTCCCGACTACTGCAATCAGCCCCAGCATTTT; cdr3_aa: CAIPDYCNQPQHF
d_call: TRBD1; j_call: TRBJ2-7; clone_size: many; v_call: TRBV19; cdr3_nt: TGTGCCAGTAGTGCGCCGGGACAGGGAGTCTGCGAGCAGTACTTC; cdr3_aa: CASSAPGQGVCEQYF
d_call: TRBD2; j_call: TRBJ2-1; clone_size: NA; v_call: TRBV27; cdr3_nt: TGTGCCAGCAGTTTATATGGACTAGCGGGACAGGGGCAGTTCTTC; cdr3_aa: CASSLYGLAGQGQFF